This entry is about one T cell receptor beta chain. Antigen: not known. These data are taken from a study of shared clonotypes between healthy human individuals. The data were produced by immunoSEQ multiplex PCR, yet TCRdb's version contains in-frame clones alone and is incomplete. The sample shows approximately 600,000 clones, 85% to 95% of them seen only once. The CDR3 runs 16 residues. CDR1 is MNHNS, CDR2 SASEGT, per germline. Trimming cost V 3 bases and J 4 bases; bases outside gene matches: 10. Findings and limits, study-wide: Memory subsets had estimated richness that was generally smaller than that of naive subsets.

CD45RO negativity and positive selection for CCR7 defined naive CD8 cells, a population that excluded terminally differentiated effector memory CD45RA+ cells. The chain couples TRBV6-1 to TRBJ2-7; the match to TRBD2 covers 9 bases. The receptor's source is a woman aged 30 to 39 in good health. Sample: naive CD8+ T cells sorted from blood. The CDR3 region has the DNA TGTGCCAGCAGTGAGGGTTTTGGGACTAGCTCGTACGAGCAGTACTTC. It translates to CASSEGFGTSSYEQYF.